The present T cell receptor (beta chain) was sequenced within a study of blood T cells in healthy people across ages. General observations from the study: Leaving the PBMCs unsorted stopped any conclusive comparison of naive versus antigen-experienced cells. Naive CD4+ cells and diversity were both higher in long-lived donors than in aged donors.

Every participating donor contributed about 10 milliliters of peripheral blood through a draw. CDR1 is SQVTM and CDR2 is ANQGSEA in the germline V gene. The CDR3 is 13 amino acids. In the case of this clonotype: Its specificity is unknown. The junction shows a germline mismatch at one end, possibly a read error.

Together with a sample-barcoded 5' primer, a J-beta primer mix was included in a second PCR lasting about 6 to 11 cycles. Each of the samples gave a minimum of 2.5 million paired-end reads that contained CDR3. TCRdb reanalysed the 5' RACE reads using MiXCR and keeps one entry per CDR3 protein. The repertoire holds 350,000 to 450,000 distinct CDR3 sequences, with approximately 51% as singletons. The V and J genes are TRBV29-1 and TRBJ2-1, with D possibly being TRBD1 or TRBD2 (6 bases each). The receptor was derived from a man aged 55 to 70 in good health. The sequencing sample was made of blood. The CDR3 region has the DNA TGCAGCGTTTCTACAGGGAGGCGCAATGAGCGGTTCTTC. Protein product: CSVSTGRRNERFF.